These 5 T cell receptor beta chains share one sample of origin, sequenced in a study of beta chain features in type 1 diabetes (dated by TCRdb to the late 2010s). Library construction relied on the immunoSEQ multiplex PCR assay. All of the isolated RNA was reverse transcribed with the High Capacity cDNA Reverse Transcription Kit, so expressed TCRB transcripts were sequenced. TCRdb mirrors the immuneACCESS table, restricted to in-frame sequences. Some clones are absent from its copies; in checked studies, under half trace to an unresolved V gene, and the reason for the others is unknown. Counted in this sample were 250,000 or so clones; more than 65% of them appeared once. Around 0.05% of the sample comes from the top ten. Sequencing was carried out using naive CD4+ T cells from blood. Explained via the paper, the cell subset or site label denotes: true naive CD4+ T cells. The source is a man aged 25-40 years in good health.

This CDR3 reads CASSWDRHYEQYF. The CDR3 nucleotides are TGTGCCAGCAGTTGGGACAGACACTACGAGCAGTACTTC. This chain uses TRBV11-2 with TRBJ2-7, with 7 bases that match TRBD1. J was trimmed by 3 bases and V by 6 bases; bases with no gene match: 5. The CDR3 consists of 13 residues. The V gene's germline CDR1 is SGHAT and CDR2 FQNNGV.

The chain has TRBV30 and TRBJ1-1, with D possibly matching TRBD1 (6 bases). Trimming removed 4 bases at V and 4 bases at J, with 10 bases between. The CDR3 extends over 12 amino acids. Germline lookup yields CDR1 GTSNPN and CDR2 SVGIG (reference sequence). The CDR3 coding sequence is TGTGCCTGGATGGGGGGCGGCACTGAAGCTTTCTTT. Amino acid sequence: CAWMGGGTEAFF.

This clone was counted a single time. The chain recombines TRBV18 with TRBJ2-1, with D possibly matching TRBD1 (5 bases). The V and J ends lost 3 bases and 4 bases respectively, with 13 bases between them. Germline V gene data show CDR1 as KGHSH and CDR2 as LQKENI. CDR3 length: 15 residues. The CDR3 here is CASSPLGLQYNEQFF. DNA for the CDR3: TGTGCCAGCTCACCGTTGGGGCTCCAGTACAATGAGCAGTTCTTC.

The genes are TRBV11-2 and TRBJ2-7; D is uncertain. The germline V gene encodes CDR1 SGHAT and CDR2 FQNNGV. The CDR3 has 13 residues. Trimming took off 5 bases at V and 3 bases at J, with 11 bases between the two ends. The CDR3 coding sequence is TGTGCCAGCAGCGCCGACTCTGACTACGAGCAGTACTTC. The encoded protein is CASSADSDYEQYF.

The chain couples TRBV30 to TRBJ1-1, with D maybe TRBD1 (5 bases). Trimming left V 5 bases short and J 3 bases short, with 10 bases between. The CDR3 is made up of 12 amino acids. CDR1 and CDR2 from the germline V gene are GTSNPN and SVGIG (reference sequence). Here the CDR3 DNA reads TGTGCCTGGGGACATCAATACACTGAAGCTTTCTTT. Translating gives CAWGHQYTEAFF.